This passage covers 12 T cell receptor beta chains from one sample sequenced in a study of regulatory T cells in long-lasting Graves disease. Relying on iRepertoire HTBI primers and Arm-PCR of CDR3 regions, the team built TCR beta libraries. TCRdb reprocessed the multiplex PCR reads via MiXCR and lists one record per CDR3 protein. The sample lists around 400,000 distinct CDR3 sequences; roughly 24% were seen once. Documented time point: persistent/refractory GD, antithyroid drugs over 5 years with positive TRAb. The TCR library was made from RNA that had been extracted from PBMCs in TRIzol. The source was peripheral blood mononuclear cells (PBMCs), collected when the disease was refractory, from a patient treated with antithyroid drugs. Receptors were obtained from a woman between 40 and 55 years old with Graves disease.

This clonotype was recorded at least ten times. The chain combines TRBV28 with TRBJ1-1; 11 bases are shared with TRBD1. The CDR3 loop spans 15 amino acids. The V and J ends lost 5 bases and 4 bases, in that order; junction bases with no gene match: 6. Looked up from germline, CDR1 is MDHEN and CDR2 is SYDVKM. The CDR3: CASSLGTGGPTEAFF. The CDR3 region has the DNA TGTGCCAGCAGTCTGGGGACAGGGGGACCCACTGAAGCTTTCTTT.

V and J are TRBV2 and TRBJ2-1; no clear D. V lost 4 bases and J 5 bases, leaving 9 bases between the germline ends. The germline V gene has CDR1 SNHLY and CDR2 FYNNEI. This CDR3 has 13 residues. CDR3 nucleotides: TGTGCCAGCAGTGCCTCTAGAGACAATGAGCAGTTCTTC. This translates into CASSASRDNEQFF.

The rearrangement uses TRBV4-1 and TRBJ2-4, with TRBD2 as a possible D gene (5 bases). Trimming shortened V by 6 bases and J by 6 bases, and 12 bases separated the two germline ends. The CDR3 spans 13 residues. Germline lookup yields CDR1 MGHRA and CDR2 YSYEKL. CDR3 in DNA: TGCGCCAGCAGGGGTATAGAGGGAAACATTCAGTACTTC. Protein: CASRGIEGNIQYF.

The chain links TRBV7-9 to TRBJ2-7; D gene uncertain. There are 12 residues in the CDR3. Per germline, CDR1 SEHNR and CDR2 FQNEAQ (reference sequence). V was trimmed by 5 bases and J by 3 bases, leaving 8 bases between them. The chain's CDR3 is CASSKQDYEQYF. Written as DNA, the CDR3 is TGTGCCAGCAGCAAGCAGGACTACGAGCAGTACTTC.

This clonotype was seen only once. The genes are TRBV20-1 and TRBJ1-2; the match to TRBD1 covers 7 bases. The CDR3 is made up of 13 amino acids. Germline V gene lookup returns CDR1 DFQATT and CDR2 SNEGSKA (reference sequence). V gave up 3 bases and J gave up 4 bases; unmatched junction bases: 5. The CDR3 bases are TGCAGTGCTAGCCCGGGACAGTTCTATGGCTACACCTTC. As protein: CSASPGQFYGYTF.

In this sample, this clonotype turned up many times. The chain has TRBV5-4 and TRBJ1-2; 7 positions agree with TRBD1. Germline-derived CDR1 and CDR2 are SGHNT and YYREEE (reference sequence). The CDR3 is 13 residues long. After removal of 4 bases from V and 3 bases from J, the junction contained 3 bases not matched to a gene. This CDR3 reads CASSPDRYYGYTF. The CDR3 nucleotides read TGTGCCAGCAGCCCGGACAGGTACTATGGCTACACCTTC.

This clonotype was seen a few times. Here the CDR3 DNA reads TGTGCCAGCAGCTCGACCTACAGGGAAGTCCTGCTCGAGCAGTACTTC. As protein: CASSSTYREVLLEQYF. V is TRBV7-9 and J is TRBJ2-7, with TRBD1 as a possible D gene (6 bases). The CDR3 covers 16 residues. The V gene lost 4 bases and the J gene lost 6 bases, with 22 bases spanning the gap. Per germline, CDR1 SEHNR and CDR2 FQNEAQ (reference sequence).

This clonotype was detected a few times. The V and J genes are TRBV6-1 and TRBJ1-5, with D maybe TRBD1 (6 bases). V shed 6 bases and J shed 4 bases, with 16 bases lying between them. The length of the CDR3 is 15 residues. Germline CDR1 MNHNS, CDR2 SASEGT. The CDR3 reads CASSRGSGANQPQHF. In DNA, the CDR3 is TGTGCCAGCAGCCGTGGGTCGGGGGCGAATCAGCCCCAGCATTTT.

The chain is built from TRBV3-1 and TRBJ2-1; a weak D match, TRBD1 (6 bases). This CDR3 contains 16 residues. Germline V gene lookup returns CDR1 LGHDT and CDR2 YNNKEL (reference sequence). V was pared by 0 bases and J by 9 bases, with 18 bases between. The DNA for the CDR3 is TGTGCCAGCAGCCAAGATCCCCTTAGCTGGACAGTTGAGCAGTTCTTC. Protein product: CASSQDPLSWTVEQFF.

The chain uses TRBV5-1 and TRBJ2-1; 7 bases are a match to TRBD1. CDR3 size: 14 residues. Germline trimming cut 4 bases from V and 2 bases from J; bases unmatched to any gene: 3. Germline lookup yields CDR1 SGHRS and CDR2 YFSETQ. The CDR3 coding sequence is TGCGCCAGCAGCACGGGACAGACCTACAATGAGCAGTTCTTC. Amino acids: CASSTGQTYNEQFF.

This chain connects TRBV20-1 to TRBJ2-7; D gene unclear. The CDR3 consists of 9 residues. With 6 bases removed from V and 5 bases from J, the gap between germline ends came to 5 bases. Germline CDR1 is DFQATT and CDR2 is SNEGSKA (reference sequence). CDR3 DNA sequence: TGCAGTGCGAACCACGAGCAGTACTTC. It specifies CSANHEQYF.

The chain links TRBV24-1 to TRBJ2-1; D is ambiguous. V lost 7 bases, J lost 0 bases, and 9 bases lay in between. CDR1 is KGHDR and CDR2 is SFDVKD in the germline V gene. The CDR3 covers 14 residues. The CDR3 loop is CATRGESSYNEQFF. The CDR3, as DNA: TGTGCCACCAGAGGTGAAAGCTCCTACAATGAGCAGTTCTTC.